A selection of T cell receptor beta chains follows, all from one sample in a study of blood T cell repertoires in COVID-19. Sequenced by immunoSEQ multiplex PCR; TCRdb stores in-frame clones only, minus some. The sample carries 150,000 or so clones, approximately 86% recorded once. Sequenced input: peripheral blood. These receptors were collected from a man aged 55 to 69 with COVID-19, enrolled during active disease. Both conserved end residues are trimmed from each CDR3. Clone sizes are given selectively: once, few, many, or a class where the clone is expanded.

J	V	size	CDR3
TRBJ2-2	TRBV29-1	few	SARENGGELF
TRBJ1-2	TRBV4-1	-	ASTHKTPGQGFHGYT
TRBJ1-6	TRBV6-5	-	ASSYSLRDNSPLH
TRBJ1-1	TRBV5-1	-	ASSGGTGGTEAF
TRBJ2-7	TRBV18	-	ASSPTISSSYEQY
TRBJ1-2	TRBV27	once	ASSFLDRDYGYT
TRBJ2-1	TRBV28	once	ASSLRTSGNNEQF
TRBJ2-7	TRBV15	-	ATQETLGQGYYEQY
TRBJ1-3	TRBV7-2	-	ASSLSRDGNTIY
TRBJ1-1	TRBV18	-	ASSPRQGGTEAF
TRBJ1-1	TRBV28	-	ASSLYGTALGTEAF
TRBJ1-3	TRBV28	-	ASSLRQGAGNTIY
TRBJ2-7	TRBV19	-	ASSTLAGGRYEQY
TRBJ1-5	TRBV10-2	-	ASSEMGARQPQH
TRBJ1-6	TRBV27	-	ASKRGGGPLH
TRBJ2-5	TRBV4-1	-	ASSQDFSGVQETQY
TRBJ1-5	TRBV19	-	ASTTPGQGSGQPQH
TRBJ2-1	TRBV18	-	ASSPLAGNEQF
TRBJ1-2	TRBV7-9	once	ASSTPRQGQANYGYT
TRBJ2-7	TRBV7-9	once	ASSLLGGPVYEQY
TRBJ2-7	TRBV6-1	-	ASSEPGQGTWEQY
TRBJ1-6	TRBV5-6	-	ASSFSSRANSPLH
TRBJ2-3	TRBV5-8	-	ASSLTPVTDTQY
TRBJ1-4	TRBV19	once	ASSEAGRGNEKLF
TRBJ1-6	TRBV27	-	ASSPYTLSNSPLH
TRBJ2-1	TRBV24-1	-	ATSDLRGASYNEQF